What follows are 9 T cell receptor beta chains derived from one specimen sequenced in a study of response to subunit inactivated influenza vaccine. Via MiXCR, TCRdb re-called the RT-PCR reads, giving one row per CDR3 protein. The top ten hold around 10% of the sample, which has hundreds of thousands of distinct CDR3 sequences, approximately 14% seen once. This material consisted of PBMCs from blood, taken less than 13 days after vaccination. These receptors were collected from a man aged 50-59 years who received an inactivated influenza vaccine.

This clonotype showed up just a few times. This chain connects TRBV20-1 to TRBJ1-1; 8 bases are a match to TRBD1. Germline-derived CDR1 and CDR2 are DFQATT and SNEGSKA (reference sequence). The J segment lost 3 bases and the V segment lost 4 bases, leaving 10 bases of the junction unmatched. The CDR3 runs to 15 residues. The CDR3, as DNA: TGCAGTGCTACCGGGACAGGACCGAAGGACACTGAAGCTTTCTTT. Translation gives CSATGTGPKDTEAFF.

This clonotype was observed many times. The chain has TRBV28 and TRBJ2-7; tentative D call: TRBD2 (5 bases). The CDR3 length is 12 residues. The ends were cut back, 6 bases at V and 2 bases at J, with 8 bases in the middle. CDR1 and CDR2 (germline): MDHEN, SYDVKM. CDR3 nucleotides: TGTGCCAGCAGGGACGGGACCTACGAGCAGTACTTC. It codes for CASRDGTYEQYF.

This clonotype was detected a few times. This chain uses TRBV6-5 with TRBJ2-3, with TRBD2 matching over 8 bases. J gave up 1 base and V 4 bases, and 7 bases lay outside the gene matches. This CDR3 has 16 residues. Germline V lookup: CDR1 MNHEY, CDR2 SVGAGI. In DNA form, the CDR3 reads TGTGCCAGCAGTTTTGATCGGGGGGGGGGCACAGATACGCAGTATTTT. Translation: CASSFDRGGGTDTQYF.

The V gene is TRBV14, the J gene TRBJ2-7; 10 bases are a match to TRBD1. Trimming at V came to 2 bases and at J to 5 bases, leaving 9 bases not matched to a gene. Germline V gene data show CDR1 as SGHDN and CDR2 as FVKESK. The CDR3 is 16 residues long. Here the CDR3 DNA reads TGTGCCAGCAGCCAACCTTCCACCGGGACAGGGGACGAGCAGTACTTC. This encodes CASSQPSTGTGDEQYF.

The J gene is TRBJ2-1, the V gene TRBV7-8; TRBD2 matches 7 bases. CDR3 length equals 15 residues. Trimming at V came to 1 base and at J to 9 bases, leaving 9 bases not matched to a gene. Germline assignment: CDR1 SGHVS and CDR2 FQNEAQ. This chain's CDR3 is CASSLGAGVYGEQFF. The CDR3 DNA reads as TGTGCCAGCAGCTTAGGGGCGGGAGTATATGGTGAGCAGTTCTTC.

This clonotype was observed a few times. The chain joins TRBV3-1 to TRBJ2-5, with a possible D match to TRBD1 (5 bases). This CDR3 is 14 amino acids long. Trimming removed 0 bases at V and 10 bases at J, with 15 bases between. The germline V gene encodes CDR1 LGHDT and CDR2 YNNKEL (reference sequence). Here the CDR3 reads CASSQDSRTPFQYF. The CDR3 bases are TGTGCCAGCAGCCAAGATTCCCGGACACCATTCCAGTACTTC.

The genes are TRBV7-2 and TRBJ2-1; D remains ambiguous. Looked up from germline, CDR1 is SGHTA and CDR2 is FQGNSA. The V end was cut by 1 base, the J end by 2 bases, with 12 bases between. This CDR3 is built from 16 residues. CDR3 nucleotides: TGTGCCAGCAGCTTAGGGTGGGGTGTACCCTACAATGAGCAGTTCTTC. As protein: CASSLGWGVPYNEQFF. The whole variable domain, filled in from reference TRBV7-2 and TRBJ2-1, reads GAGVSQSPSNKVTEKGKDVELRCDPISGHTALYWYRQSLGQGLEFLIYFQGNSAPDKSGLPSDRFSAERTGGSVSTLTIQRTQQEDSAVYLCASSLGWGVPYNEQFFGPGTRLTVL.

V is TRBV12-3 or TRBV12-4 and J is TRBJ2-7; D is unresolved. CDR3 length: 13 amino acids. Trimming took off 6 bases at V and 6 bases at J, with 15 bases between the two ends. The chain's CDR3 is CASSLSSGGEQYF. For the CDR3, the DNA is TGTGCCAGCAGCCTTTCAAGTGGCGGCGAGCAGTACTTC.

DNA of the CDR3: TGTGCCAGCTCACCACGGTGGAGCGGACTCGCTTCGGAGACCCAGTACTTC. Protein: CASSPRWSGLASETQYF. V is TRBV18 and J is TRBJ2-5; D possibly corresponds to TRBD2 (5 bases). The CDR3 consists of 17 residues. Trimming pared 1 base from V and 5 bases from J, leaving 20 bases between. The germline V gene has CDR1 KGHSH and CDR2 LQKENI.